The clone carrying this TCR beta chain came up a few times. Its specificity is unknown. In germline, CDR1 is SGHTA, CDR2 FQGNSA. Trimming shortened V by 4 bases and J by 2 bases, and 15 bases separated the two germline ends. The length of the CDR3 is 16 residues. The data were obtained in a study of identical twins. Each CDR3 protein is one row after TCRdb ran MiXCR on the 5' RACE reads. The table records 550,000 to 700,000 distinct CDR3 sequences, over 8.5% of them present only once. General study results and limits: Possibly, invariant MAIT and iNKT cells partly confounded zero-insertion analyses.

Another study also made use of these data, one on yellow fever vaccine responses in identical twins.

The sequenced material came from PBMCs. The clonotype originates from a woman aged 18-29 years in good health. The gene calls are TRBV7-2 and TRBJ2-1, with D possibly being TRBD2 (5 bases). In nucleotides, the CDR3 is TGTGCCAGCAGCTGGGGAGTTTCCCCCCCCTACAATGAGCAGTTCTTC. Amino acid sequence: CASSWGVSPPYNEQFF.